The 3 T cell receptor beta chains reported below all come from one sample, sequenced in a study of type 1 regulatory T cells. These receptors lack a known antigen. TCRdb reprocessed the reads via MiXCR and lists one record per CDR3 protein. In the table there are about 42,000 distinct CDR3 sequences, 12% of which are singletons. The sequenced sample was cultured non-Tr1 T cells, either the whole culture or a sorted T cell fraction (not recorded which). These receptors came from a human donor in good health.

This clonotype was seen more than once but under ten times. The chain employs TRBV9 and TRBJ2-1, with D perhaps TRBD2 (6 bases). V gave up 3 bases and J gave up 3 bases, with 19 bases separating them. The CDR3 has 17 residues. Germline V gives CDR1 SGDLS, CDR2 YYNGEE. The CDR3 is CASSALSRSGLYNEQFF. CDR3 nucleotide sequence: TGTGCCAGCAGCGCACTATCCCGGTCGGGACTCTACAATGAGCAGTTCTTC.

This clonotype was detected many times. The chain uses TRBV7-3 and TRBJ2-1, with D perhaps TRBD2 (6 bases). In germline, CDR1 is SGHTA, CDR2 FQGTGA. The CDR3 extends over 16 amino acids. The ends were cut back, 5 bases at V and 2 bases at J, with 16 bases in the middle. For the CDR3, the DNA is TGTGCCAGCAGCCAAATGCAGGGCGGGGCCTACAATGAGCAGTTCTTC. It codes for CASSQMQGGAYNEQFF.

This clonotype occurred many times. This sequence joins TRBV18 and TRBJ2-1; D unresolved. The CDR3 sequence is 12 residues long. V was trimmed by 4 bases and J by 7 bases, leaving 8 bases between them. In germline, CDR1 is KGHSH, CDR2 LQKENI. DNA for the CDR3: TGTGCCAGCTCACTGTCCTCAAATGAGCAGTTCTTC. This encodes CASSLSSNEQFF.